The 23 T cell receptor beta chains listed next were all sequenced from one sample in a study of blood T cell repertoires in COVID-19 (dated by TCRdb to about 2020). Library method: the immunoSEQ multiplex PCR assay. TCRdb limited this immuneACCESS table to in-frame rearrangements with V and J called. A share of clones is missing; checked studies link under half to unresolved V genes, and the rest is unexplained. The sample table shows about 150,000 clones, and 65% to 85% are seen once. The ten largest clones capture 11% of the sample. Sequencing was performed on peripheral blood. The receptor set was obtained from an older man with active or convalescent COVID-19.

V gene TRBV4-1 combines with J gene TRBJ2-1; D remains unclear. Germline lookup yields CDR1 MGHRA and CDR2 YSYEKL. The V and J ends lost 0 bases and 1 base respectively, with 4 bases between them. The CDR3 is 14 amino acids. For the CDR3, the DNA is TGCGCCAGCAGCCAAGATCTTTCCTACAATGAGCAGTTCTTC. Its translation is CASSQDLSYNEQFF.

Here the CDR3 DNA reads TGTGCCAGCAGAAGGGACAGGGGGCCGGTCACTGAAGCTTTCTTT. Translation gives CASRRDRGPVTEAFF. The V and J genes are TRBV6-5 and TRBJ1-1; 12 nucleotides agree with TRBD1. The germline CDR1 and CDR2 sequences are MNHEY and SVGAGI. The V and J ends lost 6 bases and 4 bases, in that order; junction bases with no gene match: 6. There are 15 residues in the CDR3.

J is TRBJ2-5 and V is TRBV6-6; 7 bases are shared with TRBD1. This CDR3 is 13 amino acids long. V gave up 6 bases and J gave up 3 bases; unmatched junction bases: 4. Germline V gene sequence: CDR1 MNHNY, CDR2 SVGAGI (reference sequence). CDR3 residues: CASRGTVEETQYF. CDR3 DNA: TGTGCCAGCAGGGGGACAGTAGAAGAGACCCAGTACTTC.

CDR3: CASSGNEAIYF. The DNA of the CDR3 is TGTGCCAGCAGCGGGAACGAGGCCATATATTTT. This chain uses TRBV9 with TRBJ1-3; D not resolved. The CDR3 has 11 amino acids. V gave up 3 bases and J gave up 11 bases, with 9 bases separating them. Germline CDR1 is SGDLS and CDR2 is YYNGEE.

This sequence joins TRBV4-3 and TRBJ2-2; TRBD2 matches at 8 bases. Germline CDR1 and CDR2: LGHNA and YSLEER. The CDR3 is 17 amino acids. J lost 4 bases, V lost 1 base, and 8 bases had no gene match. CDR3 sequence: CASSQVGRAGVTGELFF. The CDR3, as DNA: TGCGCCAGCAGCCAAGTGGGGCGAGCGGGAGTCACCGGGGAGCTGTTTTTT.

The chain's CDR3 is CASSSRQGLDEKLFF. The DNA of the CDR3 is TGTGCCAGCAGCTCTCGACAGGGCTTGGATGAAAAACTGTTTTTT. The rearrangement uses TRBV7-9 and TRBJ1-4; 7 bases are a match to TRBD1. This CDR3 contains 15 residues. With V trimmed by 4 bases and J by 6 bases, 8 bases remained unmatched. Germline V gives CDR1 SEHNR, CDR2 FQNEAQ (reference sequence).

This clone was seen a single time. The V gene is TRBV9, the J gene TRBJ1-5, with a possible D match to TRBD1 (6 bases). This CDR3 spans 17 amino acids. Trimming stripped 4 bases from V and 0 bases from J, with 17 bases between. CDR1 SGDLS and CDR2 YYNGEE come from the germline V gene. The CDR3 DNA reads TGTGCCAGCAGCCAGGGGCCGACTATTTATAGCAATCAGCCCCAGCATTTT. Its protein is CASSQGPTIYSNQPQHF.

V usage is TRBV5-1 and J usage is TRBJ2-3, with 11 bases fitting TRBD2. The germline V gene encodes CDR1 SGHRS and CDR2 YFSETQ. Germline trimming cut 5 bases from V and 4 bases from J; bases unmatched to any gene: 3. The CDR3 length is 14 residues. CDR3 in amino acids: CASRLAGGADTQYF. In DNA, the CDR3 is TGCGCCAGCAGGCTAGCGGGGGGTGCAGATACGCAGTATTTT.

The chain recombines TRBV3-1 (or the pseudogene TRBV3-2) with TRBJ1-3; 8 bases are a match to TRBD1. Per the germline V gene, CDR1 is LGHDT and CDR2 is YNNKEL (reference sequence). The CDR3 is 15 amino acids. V shed 5 bases, J shed 0 bases, and the junction held 3 bases outside the gene matches. The chain's CDR3 is CASSSDRASGNTIYF. Here the CDR3 DNA reads TGTGCCAGCAGCTCGGACAGGGCCTCTGGAAACACCATATATTTT.

V is TRBV6-5 and J is TRBJ2-1; 9 bases match TRBD2. In germline, CDR1 is MNHEY, CDR2 SVGAGI. The J segment lost 9 bases and the V segment lost 2 bases, leaving 8 bases of the junction unmatched. The length of the CDR3 is 15 residues. CDR3 sequence (DNA): TGTGCCAGCAGTTACACCCAGGCGGGGGGGAGTGAGCAGTTCTTC. Encoded protein: CASSYTQAGGSEQFF.

V usage is TRBV27 and J usage is TRBJ1-5, with 11 bases aligning to TRBD1. Germline-derived CDR1 and CDR2 are MNHEY and SMNVEV (reference sequence). J was trimmed by 8 bases and V by 4 bases; bases with no gene match: 16. This CDR3 region has 18 residues. Here the CDR3 reads CASSSNRRTGGYLKPQHF. The CDR3 DNA reads TGTGCCAGCAGTTCAAACCGGCGGACAGGGGGCTATCTTAAGCCCCAGCATTTT.

This chain uses TRBV11-3 with TRBJ2-3; TRBD2 agrees at 7 bases. The CDR3 extends over 15 amino acids. The V gene's germline CDR1 is SGHNT and CDR2 YENEEA. Losses at the gene ends were 3 bases for V and 2 bases for J; bases not matched to a gene: 5. CDR3 sequence (DNA): TGTGCCAGCAGCTTGGGACTACTCCCCACAGATACGCAGTATTTT. Protein sequence: CASSLGLLPTDTQYF.

The chain is built from TRBV2 and TRBJ2-3, with D possibly TRBD1 on 5 matching bases. Looked up from germline, CDR1 is SNHLY and CDR2 is FYNNEI. The ends were cut back, 0 bases at V and 6 bases at J, with 13 bases in the middle. The CDR3 runs 15 residues. CDR3 DNA: TGTGCCAGCAGTGAAGCGGGGCCCCCCGCCGATACGCAGTATTTT. It yields the protein CASSEAGPPADTQYF.

This rearrangement joins TRBV10-3 to TRBJ1-1; D not resolved. Trimming left V 1 base short and J 1 base short, with 10 bases between. The germline gives CDR1 ENHRY, CDR2 SYGVKD. The CDR3 is 15 residues long. The DNA of the CDR3 is TGTGCCATCAGTGAGTGGGAGGGAACGAACACTGAAGCTTTCTTT. Its protein is CAISEWEGTNTEAFF.

V and J are TRBV19 and TRBJ1-2; perhaps TRBD1 as D (5 bases). Between the trimmed V and J ends, which lost 7 bases and 5 bases, there was a span of 14 bases. CDR3 length: 13 amino acids. Germline CDR1 and CDR2: LNHDA and SQIVND (reference sequence). The CDR3 DNA sequence: TGTGCCAGTACCCGGACGGGGGATTATGGCTACACCTTC. Amino acids: CASTRTGDYGYTF.

The chain carries TRBV29-1 and TRBJ2-7, with 7 bases aligning to TRBD2. The CDR3 sequence is 15 residues long. The ends lost 4 bases at V and 1 base at J; junction bases unmatched: 10. The germline CDR1 and CDR2 sequences are SQVTM and ANQGSEA. The CDR3 DNA is TGCAGCGTTGTGGGGGGGAAGGGTATTTCCTACGAGCAGTACTTC. Translated, it gives CSVVGGKGISYEQYF.

The CDR3: CASTEGGSGANVLTF. CDR3 nucleotide sequence: TGTGCCAGCACCGAAGGGGGTTCTGGGGCCAACGTCCTGACTTTC. This chain uses TRBV6-5 with TRBJ2-6; possible D gene TRBD1, 6 bases. Germline-derived CDR1 and CDR2 are MNHEY and SVGAGI. Between the trimmed V and J ends, which lost 7 bases and 1 base, there was a span of 11 bases. The CDR3 covers 15 residues.

The chain carries TRBV7-9 and TRBJ2-3, with D unresolved. Trimming left V 3 bases short and J 5 bases short, with 6 bases between. Germline loops: CDR1 SEHNR, CDR2 FQNEAQ (reference sequence). There are 12 residues in the CDR3. The CDR3 sequence is CASSFYVDTQYF. As DNA, the CDR3 is TGTGCCAGCAGCTTCTACGTAGATACGCAGTATTTT.

This clone was seen a handful of times. The chain uses TRBV6-5 and TRBJ1-1; possible D gene TRBD1, 5 bases. The ends were cut back, 0 bases at V and 3 bases at J, with 8 bases in the middle. The germline V gene encodes CDR1 MNHEY and CDR2 SVGAGI. CDR3 length: 14 residues. CDR3 residues: CASSYSPGDTEAFF. The CDR3 coding sequence is TGTGCCAGCAGTTACTCGCCGGGGGACACTGAAGCTTTCTTT.

The rearrangement links TRBV3-1 (or the pseudogene TRBV3-2) to TRBJ1-1; TRBD1 matches 11 bases. CDR1 LGHDT and CDR2 YNNKEL come from the germline V gene (reference sequence). J gave up 4 bases and V 4 bases, and 11 bases lay outside the gene matches. CDR3 length equals 17 residues. CDR3 sequence reads: CASSRFPGQGGGTEAFF. The DNA for the CDR3 is TGTGCCAGCAGCCGATTTCCGGGACAGGGGGGAGGCACTGAAGCTTTCTTT.

This clone was detected once. The genes are TRBV7-9 and TRBJ2-2; no definite D call. Trimming cost V 5 bases and J 6 bases, with 7 bases left between them. Germline lookup yields CDR1 SEHNR and CDR2 FQNEAQ (reference sequence). The CDR3 runs to 12 residues. The CDR3 region is CASSHGSGELFF. In DNA, the CDR3 is TGTGCCAGCAGCCACGGGTCCGGGGAGCTGTTTTTT.

This chain links TRBV2 with TRBJ1-6; the D gene is possibly TRBD1 (5 bases). The ends were cut back, 3 bases at V and 5 bases at J, with 5 bases in the middle. The CDR3 totals 13 residues. Germline V gives CDR1 SNHLY, CDR2 FYNNEI. The CDR3 protein is CASSDRDNSPLHF. CDR3 bases: TGTGCCAGCAGTGACAGGGATAATTCACCCCTCCACTTT. Variable domain in full (rest from reference TRBV2 and TRBJ1-6): EPEVTQTPSHQVTQMGQEVILRCVPISNHLYFYWYRQILGQKVEFLVSFYNNEISEKSEIFDDQFSVERPDGSNFTLKIRSTKLEDSAMYFCASSDRDNSPLHFGNGTRLTVT.

This chain connects TRBV7-2 to TRBJ2-5; 7 bases agree with TRBD2. V shed 3 bases and J 5 bases; nucleotides not matched to a gene: 3. The CDR3 loop spans 13 amino acids. CDR1 and CDR2 from the germline V gene are SGHTA and FQGNSA. The CDR3, as DNA: TGTGCCAGCAGCTTGCGGGGGACGGAGACCCAGTACTTC. This gives the protein CASSLRGTETQYF.